Listed here are 17 T cell receptor beta chains from one sample, sequenced in a study of cytomegalovirus exposure and HLA in healthy donors (dated by TCRdb to about 2017). Libraries were built with the immunoSEQ multiplex PCR assay. A mixture of 60 forward primers for TCR Vbeta segments and 13 reverse primers for TCR Jbeta segments was used in the multiplex PCR. This is the immuneACCESS table as TCRdb keeps it, with only in-frame sequences that have V and J called. A part of the clones is gone; compared with another copy, unresolved V genes explain less than half, and the rest is unexplained. This sample gives about 130,000 clones in total; around 73% of them show up just once. The top ten clones comprise approximately 2.9% of the sample. Sequencing was carried out using PBMCs. These receptors were collected from a human donor in good health.

This clone has a single count. This chain joins TRBV19 and TRBJ1-4; 7 bases are shared with TRBD1. CDR1 and CDR2 (germline): LNHDA, SQIVND (reference sequence). CDR3 length equals 14 residues. The ends lost 7 bases at V and 4 bases at J; junction bases unmatched: 6. DNA of the CDR3: TGTGCCAGTAATATGGGACAGAGTAATGAAAAACTGTTTTTT. It codes for CASNMGQSNEKLFF.

This clone has a handful of counts. The gene calls are TRBV7-8 and TRBJ2-1; 9 positions agree with TRBD2. Germline CDR1 and CDR2: SGHVS and FQNEAQ. This CDR3 comprises 15 residues. With 5 bases clipped from V and 10 bases from J, the junction kept 12 bases outside the gene matches. The CDR3 protein is CASSLEGLATGEQFF. The CDR3 DNA reads as TGTGCCAGCAGCCTAGAGGGACTAGCCACGGGGGAGCAGTTCTTC. The whole variable domain, filled in from reference TRBV7-8 and TRBJ2-1, reads GAGVSQSPRYKVAKRGQDVALRCDPISGHVSLFWYQQALGQGPEFLTYFQNEAQLDKSGLPSDRFFAERPEGSVSTLKIQRTQQEDSAVYLCASSLEGLATGEQFFGPGTRLTVL.

This rearrangement joins TRBV7-8 to TRBJ2-5; tentatively, D is TRBD2 (6 bases). Germline V gene data show CDR1 as SGHVS and CDR2 as FQNEAQ. The length of the CDR3 is 14 residues. V dropped 1 base and J dropped 7 bases, with 13 bases sitting between them. This chain's CDR3 is CASSLVIGRGTQYF. In DNA form, the CDR3 reads TGTGCCAGCAGCTTAGTGATCGGGAGAGGGACCCAGTACTTC.

V and J are TRBV30 and TRBJ2-7; 13 bases are a match to TRBD2. V was clipped by 1 base and J by 2 bases; unmatched bases: 2. CDR1 GTSNPN and CDR2 SVGIG come from the germline V gene (reference sequence). This CDR3 spans 15 amino acids. The CDR3 DNA reads TGTGCCTGGAGTGAAGGGACTAGCGGGACCTACGAGCAGTACTTC. Translation gives CAWSEGTSGTYEQYF. The full variable domain, in which reference TRBV30 and TRBJ2-7 provide the parts outside the CDR3, is SQTIHQWPATLVQPVGSPLSLECTVEGTSNPNLYWYRQAAGRGLQLLFYSVGIGQISSEVPQNLSASRPQDRQFILSSKKLLLSDSGFYLCAWSEGTSGTYEQYFGPGTRLTVT.

This CDR3 is CASSEDEGRTDEQFF. CDR3 DNA: TGTGCCAGCAGCGAAGACGAGGGCAGAACCGATGAGCAGTTCTTC. The chain links TRBV6-4 to TRBJ2-1, with D maybe TRBD2 (5 bases). Germline loops: CDR1 MRHNA, CDR2 SNTAGT. This CDR3 is built from 15 residues. The V end was cut by 6 bases, the J end by 8 bases, with 20 bases between.

Points on this clone: Distinct nucleotide sequences in the sample also encode this CDR3. This rearrangement joins TRBV7-9 to TRBJ1-2; the D gene is possibly TRBD1 (6 bases). The CDR3 length is 13 residues. The V end lost 1 base, the J end lost 4 bases, and 7 bases lay between the germline ends. Germline V gene lookup returns CDR1 SEHNR and CDR2 FQNEAQ (reference sequence). The CDR3 sequence: CASSLGTVYGYTF. The CDR3 DNA reads TGTGCCAGCAGCTTAGGGACAGTCTATGGCTACACCTTC.

V and J are TRBV28 and TRBJ1-2, with D maybe TRBD1 (6 bases). CDR1 MDHEN and CDR2 SYDVKM come from the germline V gene. The CDR3 spans 13 residues. V was cut by 7 bases and J by 8 bases, with 17 bases left in between. This chain's CDR3 is CASKETGLRGYTF. Here the CDR3 DNA reads TGTGCCAGCAAAGAGACAGGCCTCCGCGGCTACACCTTC.

CDR3 loop: CASSAGPSGLSYEQYF. CDR3 bases: TGTGCCAGCAGTGCCGGGCCTAGCGGGCTCTCCTACGAGCAGTACTTC. This chain uses TRBV6-1 with TRBJ2-5; 8 nucleotides agree with TRBD2. The DNA end lines up better with TRBJ2-7; the J call may be wrong. CDR3 length equals 16 residues. Germline V lookup: CDR1 MNHNS, CDR2 SASEGT.

CDR3 in amino acids: CASSLGQNEQYF. The CDR3 nucleotides are TGCGCCAGCAGCTTGGGACAGAACGAGCAGTACTTC. The rearrangement uses TRBV5-1 and TRBJ2-7; D is perhaps TRBD1 (5 bases). The V end was cut by 0 bases, the J end by 5 bases, with 6 bases between. Looked up from germline, CDR1 is SGHRS and CDR2 is YFSETQ. The CDR3 is made up of 12 amino acids.

This chain links TRBV5-1 with TRBJ2-1, with 9 positions matching TRBD2. Unmatched junction bases numbered 8, after V lost 4 bases and J lost 6 bases. The CDR3 has 15 amino acids. Germline V gives CDR1 SGHRS, CDR2 YFSETQ. The CDR3 bases are TGCGCCAGCAGCCCACAAGCGGGAGGAGCCAATGAGCAGTTCTTC. It yields the protein CASSPQAGGANEQFF.

This sequence joins TRBV29-1 and TRBJ1-4; 7 nucleotides match TRBD1. CDR3 length equals 12 residues. In germline, CDR1 is SQVTM, CDR2 ANQGSEA. V lost 0 bases to trimming and J lost 13 bases; unmatched junction nucleotides: 5. The CDR3 nucleotides are TGCAGCGTTGAAGACTCCCGGGACAGACTGTTTTTT. Its translation is CSVEDSRDRLFF.

The rearrangement uses TRBV2 and TRBJ2-1; the match to TRBD1 covers 8 bases. Germline CDR1 and CDR2: SNHLY and FYNNEI. V trimming: 6 bases; J trimming: 8 bases; junction bases outside the gene matches: 12. The CDR3 is made up of 15 amino acids. CDR3 region: CASREQGGGQHEQFF. CDR3 coding DNA: TGTGCCAGCAGGGAACAGGGGGGTGGTCAACATGAGCAGTTCTTC.

CDR3 loop: CASSNRVRGYTF. CDR3 DNA sequence: TGTGCCAGCAGTAACAGGGTGCGTGGCTACACCTTC. The chain links TRBV28 to TRBJ1-2; D perhaps matches TRBD1 (6 bases). Trimming stripped 5 bases from V and 7 bases from J, with 11 bases between. The CDR3 is 12 residues long. From germline, CDR1 is MDHEN and CDR2 SYDVKM.

The chain joins TRBV7-2 to TRBJ1-3, with D possibly TRBD1 on 6 matching bases. Germline CDR1 is SGHTA and CDR2 is FQGNSA. V was shortened by 5 bases and J by 3 bases, with 17 bases between the two germline ends. This CDR3 region has 16 residues. The CDR3 is CASSLKGGAGGNTIYF. DNA for the CDR3: TGTGCCAGCAGCCTAAAGGGGGGGGCTGGTGGAAACACCATATATTTT.

The chain joins TRBV27 to TRBJ1-5; 7 nucleotides line up with TRBD1. J lost 6 bases, V lost 5 bases, and 13 bases had no gene match. The germline gives CDR1 MNHEY, CDR2 SMNVEV (reference sequence). The CDR3 loop spans 16 amino acids. CDR3 coding DNA: TGTGCCAGCAGTAGTCGAGTGACAGGGACGGTTCAGCCCCAGCATTTT. Encoded protein: CASSSRVTGTVQPQHF.

This clone was picked up one time. This chain connects TRBV7-6 to TRBJ2-5; TRBD1 might be the D (6 bases). TRBJ2-7 explains the end of the DNA better; the J call may be wrong. Germline CDR1 is SGHVS and CDR2 is FNYEAQ. This CDR3 contains 13 residues. The CDR3 region is CASSPGQGYEQYF. CDR3 DNA: TGTGCCAGCAGCCCAGGTCAGGGGTACGAGCAGTACTTC.

V gene TRBV10-3 combines with J gene TRBJ2-7; tentative D call: TRBD1 (6 bases). V lost 0 bases, J lost 5 bases, and 14 bases lay in between. This CDR3 spans 15 amino acids. Germline V CDR1 and CDR2: ENHRY, SYGVKD. CDR3 nucleotides: TGTGCCATCAGTGAGTCGGTTTACAGGGTAAACGAGCAGTACTTC. Its protein is CAISESVYRVNEQYF.